The entry below gives a single TCR beta chain sequence along with its context. Its target is unknown. It was with 60 Vbeta and 13 Jbeta primers that the PCR ran. Sequencing used immunoSEQ multiplex PCR; TCRdb keeps in-frame clones, though not all of them. The sample consists of roughly 170,000 clones, roughly 80% of them appearing once. Trimming removed 2 bases at V and 4 bases at J, with 11 bases between. CDR1 and CDR2 (germline): SGHTA, FQGNSA. The CDR3 has 14 residues. The record originates from a study of cytomegalovirus exposure and HLA in healthy donors. Overall study: Previous work identified roughly 120 million unique TCR beta sequences from about 200 million T cells.

Study results and limitations: Reports indicate that TCR beta sequences accurately predicted the HLA-A and HLA-B alleles of most subjects.

The sequencing input was PBMCs. This receptor was identified in a woman aged 18 to 35 in good health and CMV-seronegative. The chain uses TRBV7-2 and TRBJ1-2; no clear D gene. The CDR3 nucleotides are TGTGCCAGCAGCTTAACCCCGACTGGCTATGGCTACACCTTC. Translation: CASSLTPTGYGYTF. Full variable domain (outside the CDR3, taken from reference TRBV7-2 and TRBJ1-2): GAGVSQSPSNKVTEKGKDVELRCDPISGHTALYWYRQSLGQGLEFLIYFQGNSAPDKSGLPSDRFSAERTGGSVSTLTIQRTQQEDSAVYLCASSLTPTGYGYTFGSGTRLTVV.